This T cell receptor (beta chain) was sequenced during a study of blood T cells in healthy people across ages. V gave up 6 bases and J gave up 1 base; unmatched junction bases: 15. The CDR3 contains 16 residues. Germline V gene sequence: CDR1 DFQATT, CDR2 SNEGSKA (reference sequence). Study conclusions and caveats: Older age went with lower TCR beta diversity per million T cells, in a roughly linear way. Estimates of diversity drawn from one million T cells were considered underestimates.

About this clonotype itself: As yet, its antigen is unknown.

With a J-beta primer mix and a sample-barcoded 5' primer, a second PCR ran about 7 to 11 cycles. TCRdb re-called the 5' RACE reads with MiXCR, one entry per CDR3 protein. This sample has around 790,000 distinct CDR3 sequences, with 44% found just once. Sequences were obtained from blood. The origin of this receptor is a man aged 60 to 75 in good health. The chain employs TRBV20-1 and TRBJ2-7, with 7 bases identical to TRBD2. In nucleotides, the CDR3 is TGCAGTGCGCCTCCCCCGGGGGGAATGCGGTCCTACGAGCAGTACTTC. Translation gives CSAPPPGGMRSYEQYF.